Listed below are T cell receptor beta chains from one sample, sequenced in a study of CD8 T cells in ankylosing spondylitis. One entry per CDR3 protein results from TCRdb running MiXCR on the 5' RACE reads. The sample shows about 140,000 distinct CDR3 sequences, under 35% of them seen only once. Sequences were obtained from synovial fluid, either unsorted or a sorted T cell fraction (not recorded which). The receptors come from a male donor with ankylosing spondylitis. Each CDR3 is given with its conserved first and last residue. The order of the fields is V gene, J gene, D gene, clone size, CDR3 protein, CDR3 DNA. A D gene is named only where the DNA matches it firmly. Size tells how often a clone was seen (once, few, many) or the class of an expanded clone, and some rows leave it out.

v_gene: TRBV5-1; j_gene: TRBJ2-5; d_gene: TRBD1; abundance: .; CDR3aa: CASTGRTGQETQYF; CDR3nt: TGCGCCAGTACCGGGCGGACAGGACAGGAGACCCAGTACTTC
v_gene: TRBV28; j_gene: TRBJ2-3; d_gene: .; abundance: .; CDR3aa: CASSPLAWQGPTDTQYF; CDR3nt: TGTGCCAGCAGCCCACTAGCGTGGCAGGGGCCAACAGATACGCAGTATTTT
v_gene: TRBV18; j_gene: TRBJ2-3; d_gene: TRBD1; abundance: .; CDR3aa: CASSPRSPGQGARRADTQYF; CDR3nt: TGTGCCAGCTCACCACGCTCACCGGGACAGGGGGCGCGGCGGGCAGATACGCAGTATTTT
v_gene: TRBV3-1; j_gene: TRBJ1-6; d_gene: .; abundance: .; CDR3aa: CASSQGASPLHF; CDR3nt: TGTGCCAGCAGCCAAGGAGCTTCACCCCTCCACTTT
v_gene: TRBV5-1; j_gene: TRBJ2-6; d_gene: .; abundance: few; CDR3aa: CASSDRVSGANVLTF; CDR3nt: TGCGCCAGCAGCGACAGAGTCTCTGGGGCCAACGTCCTGACTTTC
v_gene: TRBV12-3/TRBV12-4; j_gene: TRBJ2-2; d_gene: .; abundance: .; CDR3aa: CAGWRRQTGELFF; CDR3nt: TGTGCCGGCTGGAGGCGACAAACCGGGGAGCTGTTTTTT
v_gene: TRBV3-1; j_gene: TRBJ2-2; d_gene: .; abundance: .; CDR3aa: CASSLALRELFF; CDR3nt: TGTGCCAGCAGCCTCGCCCTGAGGGAGCTGTTTTTT
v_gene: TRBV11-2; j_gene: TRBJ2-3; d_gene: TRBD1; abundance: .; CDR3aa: CASRPGQGVGDTQYF; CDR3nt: TGTGCCAGCAGGCCGGGACAGGGGGTTGGGGATACGCAGTATTTT
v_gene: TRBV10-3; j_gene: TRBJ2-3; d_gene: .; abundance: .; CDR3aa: CAISKDPGGPGDTQYF; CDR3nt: TGTGCCATCAGTAAAGATCCTGGGGGGCCGGGAGATACGCAGTATTTT
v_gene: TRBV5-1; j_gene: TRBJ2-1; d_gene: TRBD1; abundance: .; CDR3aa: CASITVPGGTNNEQFF; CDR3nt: TGCGCCAGCATCACAGTCCCAGGGGGCACCAACAATGAGCAGTTCTTC
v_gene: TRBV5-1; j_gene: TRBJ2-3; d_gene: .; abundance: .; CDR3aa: CASSRPSDTQYF; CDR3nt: TGCGCCAGCAGCCGACCCTCAGATACGCAGTATTTT
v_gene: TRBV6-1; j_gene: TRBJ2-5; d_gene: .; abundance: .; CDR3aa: CASTRDHRGGQETQYF; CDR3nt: TGTGCCAGCACCCGGGACCACAGAGGGGGTCAAGAGACCCAGTACTTC
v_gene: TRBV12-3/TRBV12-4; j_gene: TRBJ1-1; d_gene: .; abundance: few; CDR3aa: CASSLGRLEVAFF; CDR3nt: TGTGCCAGCAGTTTGGGGAGATTGGAAGTAGCTTTCTTT
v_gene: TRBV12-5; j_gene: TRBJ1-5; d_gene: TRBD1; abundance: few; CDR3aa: CASGLNRGSQPQHF; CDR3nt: TGTGCTAGTGGCCTGAACAGGGGCAGTCAGCCCCAGCATTTT
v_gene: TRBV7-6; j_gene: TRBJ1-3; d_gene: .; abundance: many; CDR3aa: CASSLASGNTIYF; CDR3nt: TGTGCCAGCAGCTTAGCCTCTGGAAACACCATATATTTT
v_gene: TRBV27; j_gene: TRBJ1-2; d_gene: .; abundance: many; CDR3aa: CASTQNPKEFYTF; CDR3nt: TGTGCCAGCACACAGAACCCAAAAGAGTTCTACACCTTC
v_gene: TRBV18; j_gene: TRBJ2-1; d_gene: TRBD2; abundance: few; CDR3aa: CASSPRGIAGGNEQFF; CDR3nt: TGTGCCAGCTCACCCAGGGGTATAGCGGGAGGCAATGAGCAGTTCTTC